A selection of T cell receptor beta chains follows, all from one sample in a study of shared clonotypes between healthy human individuals. Libraries were prepared by immunoSEQ multiplex PCR; TCRdb keeps only in-frame clonotypes and omits some of them. The table has 150,000 to 200,000 clones, around 93% seen once. Specimen: naive CD4+ T cells sorted from blood. The receptors stem from a woman younger than 45 in good health. Both conserved end residues are part of each CDR3. Each record gives: D gene, CDR3 length, V gene, J gene, clone size, CDR3 protein, CDR3 DNA. The D gene is left open where the match is weak. Size values are once, few and many counts, or a class for expanded clones, and some rows have none.

-,16,TRBV5-1,TRBJ2-5,-,CASTPVRSAGRETQYF,TGCGCCAGCACCCCCGTGAGATCGGCAGGGAGAGAGACCCAGTACTTC
TRBD1,15,TRBV7-3,TRBJ2-7,-,CASSHSGTGEGEQYF,TGTGCCAGCAGCCATTCCGGGACAGGGGAGGGCGAGCAGTACTTC
TRBD2,19,TRBV14,TRBJ2-3,-,CASSQRIAGGPHSTDTQYF,TGTGCCAGCAGCCAAAGAATAGCGGGAGGGCCTCATAGCACAGATACGCAGTATTTT
-,14,TRBV29-1,TRBJ2-3,-,CSVEDLGGVDTQYF,TGCAGCGTTGAAGATCTCGGGGGAGTAGATACGCAGTATTTT
-,14,TRBV28,TRBJ2-7,-,CASSFGGTTYEQYF,TGTGCCAGCAGTTTTGGCGGGACAACCTACGAGCAGTACTTC
TRBD2,22,TRBV19,TRBJ2-2,-,CASSTRTSGMVFSRYWAGELFF,TGTGCCAGTAGTACGAGGACTAGCGGGATGGTATTTTCACGGTACTGGGCCGGGGAGCTGTTTTTT
TRBD1,15,TRBV9,TRBJ2-7,-,CASSLGTGHSYEQYF,TGTGCCAGCAGCCTCGGGACAGGGCATTCCTACGAGCAGTACTTC
-,14,TRBV5-4,TRBJ1-1,-,CASSLSHGGTEAFF,TGTGCCAGCAGCTTGTCTCACGGGGGCACTGAAGCTTTCTTT
-,15,TRBV9,TRBJ1-2,-,CASSVEGQPSYGYTF,TGTGCCAGCAGCGTAGAGGGCCAGCCGAGCTATGGCTACACCTTC
-,14,TRBV18,TRBJ2-7,-,CASSPNGDSYEQYF,TGTGCCAGCTCACCGAATGGCGACTCCTACGAGCAGTACTTC
-,17,TRBV27,TRBJ2-7,-,CASSSYLHQPRGYEQYF,TGTGCCAGCAGTTCGTACCTCCATCAACCCCGGGGATACGAGCAGTACTTC
-,14,TRBV29-1,TRBJ2-7,-,CSVLLLVDSYEQYF,TGCAGCGTCCTCCTTCTCGTAGACTCCTACGAGCAGTACTTC
-,16,TRBV5-1,TRBJ2-2,once,CASRRTQGQSTGELFF,TGCGCCAGCAGGCGGACCCAAGGACAAAGCACCGGGGAGCTGTTTTTT
TRBD2,16,TRBV2,TRBJ2-1,-,CASSPAGLAGLAEQFF,TGTGCCAGCAGTCCAGCAGGACTAGCGGGATTGGCTGAGCAGTTCTTC
-,13,TRBV5-1,TRBJ1-1,once,CASRGGMNTEAFF,TGCGCCAGCCGCGGAGGGATGAACACTGAAGCTTTCTTT
TRBD1,15,TRBV10-3,TRBJ2-5,once,CAISDGTGGRETQYF,TGTGCCATCAGTGATGGGACAGGGGGTCGAGAGACCCAGTACTTC
-,14,TRBV7-8,TRBJ1-2,-,CASSLVARGGGYTF,TGTGCCAGCAGCTTAGTGGCGAGGGGAGGCGGCTACACCTTC
TRBD1,16,TRBV11-3,TRBJ1-1,-,CASSSRDRPMNTEAFF,TGTGCCAGCAGCTCGCGGGACAGACCCATGAACACTGAAGCTTTCTTT
-,14,TRBV13,TRBJ2-7,-,CASSYDRFPSEQYF,TGTGCCAGCAGCTACGACAGGTTCCCGAGTGAGCAGTACTTC
-,15,TRBV11-2,TRBJ2-7,-,CASSLQGLTSYEQYF,TGTGCCAGCAGCTTACAGGGGCTGACCTCCTACGAGCAGTACTTC
-,14,TRBV5-1,TRBJ2-5,-,CASSIGSNQETQYF,TGCGCCAGCAGCATCGGGAGTAACCAAGAGACCCAGTACTTC
-,15,TRBV18,TRBJ1-2,-,CASSPPSGGGYGYTF,TGTGCCAGCTCACCACCGTCCGGGGGCGGCTATGGCTACACCTTC
-,12,TRBV2,TRBJ1-2,few,CASSDQGLGYTF,TGTGCCAGCAGTGACCAGGGGCTAGGCTACACCTTC
-,14,TRBV10-3,TRBJ2-1,-,CAISELGGTNEQFF,TGTGCCATCAGTGAGTTAGGAGGGACAAATGAGCAGTTCTTC
TRBD1,15,TRBV10-3,TRBJ1-2,-,CAISGSRTGEYGYTF,TGTGCCATCAGTGGCAGCAGGACAGGGGAATATGGCTACACCTTC
-,15,TRBV28,TRBJ1-1,-,CASGWVLDLGTEAFF,TGTGCCAGCGGGTGGGTTTTGGACCTTGGCACTGAAGCTTTCTTT
TRBD2,14,TRBV28,TRBJ2-7,-,CASSLSGGNYEQYF,TGTGCCAGCAGTTTATCGGGGGGAAACTACGAGCAGTACTTC
TRBD2,14,TRBV10-3,TRBJ2-7,once,CAISEPAGGDEQYF,TGTGCCATCAGTGAACCAGCGGGAGGGGACGAGCAGTACTTC
TRBD2,18,TRBV4-2,TRBJ2-7,-,CASSQGRLADPPAYEQYF,TGTGCCAGCAGCCAAGGAAGACTAGCGGACCCCCCAGCCTACGAGCAGTACTTC
-,12,TRBV14,TRBJ2-5,-,CASTDGRKTQYF,TGTGCCAGCACAGACGGGCGTAAGACCCAGTACTTC
TRBD1,15,TRBV28,TRBJ1-5,-,CATGGGQGEFQPQHF,TGTGCCACTGGGGGGGGACAGGGGGAATTTCAGCCCCAGCATTTT
TRBD1,13,TRBV28,TRBJ1-5,few,CATVGQGAQPQHF,TGTGCCACGGTGGGGCAGGGGGCTCAGCCCCAGCATTTT